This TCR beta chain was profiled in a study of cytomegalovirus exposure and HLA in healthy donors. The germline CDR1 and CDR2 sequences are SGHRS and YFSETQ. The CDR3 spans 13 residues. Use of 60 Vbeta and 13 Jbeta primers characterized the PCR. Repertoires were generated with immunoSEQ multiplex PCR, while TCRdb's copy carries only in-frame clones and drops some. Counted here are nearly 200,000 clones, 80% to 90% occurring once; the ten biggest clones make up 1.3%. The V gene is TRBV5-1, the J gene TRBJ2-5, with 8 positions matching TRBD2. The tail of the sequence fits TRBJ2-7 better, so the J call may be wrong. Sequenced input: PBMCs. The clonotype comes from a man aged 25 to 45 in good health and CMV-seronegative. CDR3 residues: CASSLGGVHEQYF. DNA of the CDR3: TGCGCCAGCAGCCTCGGGGGGGTCCACGAGCAGTACTTC.